Sequencing of this T cell receptor beta chain was carried out in a study of graft-versus-host responses after intestinal transplantation. Across the study: All recipients were given anti-thymocyte globulin induction, and tacrolimus and steroids were then administered for 3 to 4 years. General study findings and limits: Some patients had graft-donor T cell macrochimerism, and their allografts showed high graft-versus-host to host-versus-graft clonal ratios. Some GvH clones appeared in ileal mucosa or blood before recipient bone marrow.

A note on this clone: Its target is unknown.

The CDR3 has 16 residues. The V and J ends lost 0 bases and 7 bases, in that order; junction bases with no gene match: 8. Per germline, CDR1 ENHRY and CDR2 SYGVKD. Repertoires were generated with immunoSEQ multiplex PCR, while TCRdb's copy carries only in-frame clones and drops some. The profile shows 15,000 to 20,000 clones, roughly 88% of them singletons. Material: PBMCs, obtained about 110 days after intestinal transplant. The chain combines TRBV10-3 with TRBJ2-1; TRBD1 matches 8 bases. The source is a human patient who received an intestinal transplant, so some T cells may come from the graft donor. The CDR3 DNA is TGTGCCATCAGTGAGTCGTGGCAGGGGGCTGGAAATGAGCAGTTCTTC. Amino acids: CAISESWQGAGNEQFF.